The 22 T cell receptor beta chains presented below share a single source sample, sequenced in a study of T cell changes during pregnancy in multiple sclerosis. The table came from immunoSEQ multiplex PCR; TCRdb's copy has only in-frame clones and leaves some out. The repertoire consists of about 44,000 clones, with 80% to 90% occurring once and the leading ten covering over 1%. Sequencing used CD4+ T cells from peripheral blood mononuclear cells, obtained after pregnancy. The source of these receptors is a female donor with multiple sclerosis, enrolled in a pregnancy study.

The chain employs TRBV4-2 and TRBJ2-2, with 7 bases identical to TRBD2. Unmatched junction bases numbered 2, after V lost 5 bases and J lost 2 bases. The CDR3 loop spans 14 amino acids. The germline gives CDR1 LGHNA, CDR2 YNFKEQ. CDR3 DNA: TGTGCCAGCAGCAGCGGGGTAAACACCGGGGAGCTGTTTTTT. This encodes CASSSGVNTGELFF.

J is TRBJ1-3 and V is TRBV11-2; D remains unclear. The CDR3 is 13 amino acids. Germline loops: CDR1 SGHAT, CDR2 FQNNGV. The V and J ends lost 5 bases and 4 bases respectively, with 9 bases between them. The DNA for the CDR3 is TGTGCCAGCAGCATAAACAGAGGAAACACCATATATTTT. This codes for CASSINRGNTIYF. Drawing the rest from reference TRBV11-2 and TRBJ1-3, the complete variable domain is EAGVAQSPRYKIIEKRQSVAFWCNPISGHATLYWYQQILGQGPKLLIQFQNNGVVDDSQLPKDRFSAERLKGVDSTLKIQPAKLEDSAVYLCASSINRGNTIYFGEGSWLTVV.

This chain uses TRBV4-1 with TRBJ2-2; 7 nucleotides match TRBD2. This CDR3 has 19 amino acids. J was trimmed by 5 bases and V by 4 bases; bases with no gene match: 19. Looked up from germline, CDR1 is MGHRA and CDR2 is YSYEKL. CDR3 in amino acids: CASSRTGGIGGLPTGELFF. CDR3 nucleotides: TGCGCCAGCAGCCGGACCGGGGGGATAGGAGGGCTCCCGACCGGGGAGCTGTTTTTT.

V usage is TRBV30 and J usage is TRBJ1-2; D may be TRBD1 (6 bases). The CDR3 loop spans 16 amino acids. CDR1 is GTSNPN and CDR2 is SVGIG in the germline V gene (reference sequence). V lost 0 bases and J lost 2, with 16 bases in between. The CDR3 loop is CAWSVMGAALNYGYTF. The CDR3 DNA reads TGTGCCTGGAGTGTAATGGGGGCGGCCCTCAACTATGGCTACACCTTC.

V is TRBV18 and J is TRBJ1-2, with 7 bases lining up with TRBD1. Germline values: CDR1 KGHSH, CDR2 LQKENI. There are 15 residues in the CDR3. The J segment lost 6 bases and the V segment lost 1 base, leaving 8 bases of the junction unmatched. The CDR3 DNA follows: TGTGCCAGCTCACCACAAGGGGGCGCCTTGGATGGCTACACCTTC. Its protein product is CASSPQGGALDGYTF.

The chain joins TRBV30 to TRBJ2-1, with TRBD2 matching 9 bases. CDR1 GTSNPN and CDR2 SVGIG come from the germline V gene (reference sequence). This CDR3 contains 14 residues. The ends lost 5 bases at V and 7 bases at J; junction bases unmatched: 9. For the CDR3, the DNA is TGTGCCTGGGCCCTTGGACTAGCGAGAAATGAGCAGTTCTTC. It encodes CAWALGLARNEQFF.

This chain joins TRBV5-1 and TRBJ2-1; 10 nucleotides agree with TRBD2. The ends lost 6 bases at V and 3 bases at J; junction bases unmatched: 6. Germline CDR1 is SGHRS and CDR2 is YFSETQ. The CDR3 is 15 residues long. The DNA of the CDR3 is TGCGCCAGCACCCCAGCGGGAGGGTTCTACAATGAGCAGTTCTTC. Translated, it gives CASTPAGGFYNEQFF.

The chain combines TRBV2 with TRBJ2-7, with D unclear. The V end lost 2 bases, the J end lost 2 bases, and 4 bases lay between the germline ends. Germline CDR1 and CDR2: SNHLY and FYNNEI. This CDR3 spans 12 amino acids. CDR3 DNA: TGTGCCAGCAGTGAAAACACCTACGAGCAGTACTTC. It encodes CASSENTYEQYF.

The J gene is TRBJ2-2, the V gene TRBV5-1; D may be TRBD2 (5 bases). CDR3 length equals 14 residues. V lost 7 bases, J lost 0 bases, and 10 bases lay in between. Germline lookup yields CDR1 SGHRS and CDR2 YFSETQ. The CDR3 protein is CASGSGANTGELFF. The CDR3 bases are TGCGCCAGCGGGAGCGGAGCGAACACCGGGGAGCTGTTTTTT.

Details on this clone: The junction differs from germline at one of its ends, possibly a read error. This chain uses TRBV19 with TRBJ1-5; the D is unclear. CDR1 and CDR2 from the germline V gene are LNHDA and SQIVND (reference sequence). The CDR3 consists of 14 residues. As DNA, the CDR3 is TGTGCCAGTAGTCCTGCGGTGAATTATCAACCCCAGCATTTT. This gives the protein CASSPAVNYQPQHF.

The chain combines TRBV5-1 with TRBJ2-3, with D possibly TRBD1 on 5 matching bases. The CDR3 has 16 amino acids. The germline CDR1 and CDR2 sequences are SGHRS and YFSETQ. Trimming removed 2 bases from V and 1 base from J, with 14 bases in between. The CDR3 loop is CASSLQDWVGTDTQYF. For the CDR3, the DNA is TGCGCCAGCAGCTTACAGGATTGGGTCGGCACAGATACGCAGTATTTT. Drawing the rest from reference TRBV5-1 and TRBJ2-3, the complete variable domain is KAGVTQTPRYLIKTRGQQVTLSCSPISGHRSVSWYQQTPGQGLQFLFEYFSETQRNKGNFPGRFSGRQFSNSRSEMNVSTLELGDSALYLCASSLQDWVGTDTQYFGPGTRLTVL.

This clone was observed a handful of times. The gene calls are TRBV7-2 and TRBJ2-5, with 9 bases identical to TRBD1. This CDR3 contains 16 residues. J gave up 7 bases and V 3 bases, and 12 bases lay outside the gene matches. The germline V gene has CDR1 SGHTA and CDR2 FQGNSA. CDR3 residues: CASSFEPGTGSGTQYF. CDR3 DNA: TGTGCCAGCAGCTTCGAACCCGGGACAGGGAGTGGGACCCAGTACTTC.

This chain joins TRBV6-5 and TRBJ1-2; a possible D gene is TRBD1 (5 bases). The CDR3 is made up of 13 amino acids. The V gene lost 0 bases and the J gene lost 6 bases, with 8 bases spanning the gap. Germline V CDR1 and CDR2: MNHEY, SVGAGI. The DNA of the CDR3 is TGTGCCAGCAGTTACTCCCCGACAGATGGCTACACCTTC. It is translated as CASSYSPTDGYTF.

This chain uses TRBV15 with TRBJ2-7; D possibly corresponds to TRBD1 (6 bases). V was clipped by 7 bases and J by 4 bases, with 17 bases between them. Germline assignment: CDR1 LNHNV and CDR2 YYDKDF (reference sequence). The CDR3 has 14 residues. The CDR3 loop is CATTRGDLGYEQYF. Here the CDR3 DNA reads TGTGCCACCACCAGGGGAGATCTGGGGTACGAGCAGTACTTC. The full variable domain, with the rest looked up from reference TRBV15 and TRBJ2-7, is DAMVIQNPRYQVTQFGKPVTLSCSQTLNHNVMYWYQQKSSQAPKLLFHYYDKDFNNEADTPDNFQSRRPNTSFCFLDIRSPGLGDTAMYLCATTRGDLGYEQYFGPGTRLTVT.

This chain links TRBV6-6 with TRBJ2-5, with 9 bases aligning to TRBD2. The CDR3 sequence is 16 residues long. From germline, CDR1 is MNHNY and CDR2 SVGAGI (reference sequence). Trimming removed 4 bases from V and 2 bases from J; junction bases left unmatched: 8. The CDR3 DNA follows: TGTGCCAGCAGTTCCCGACTAGCGGAGACTCAAGAGACCCAGTACTTC. It translates to CASSSRLAETQETQYF.

V is TRBV29-1 and J is TRBJ2-2; D is perhaps TRBD1 (6 bases). CDR3 length: 13 amino acids. V gave up 7 bases and J gave up 7 bases, with 16 bases separating them. In germline, CDR1 is SQVTM, CDR2 ANQGSEA. DNA for the CDR3: TGCAGCGGCCGACAGGATCCTAACGGGGAGCTGTTTTTT. Protein sequence: CSGRQDPNGELFF.

The chain joins TRBV2 to TRBJ1-1, with a weak D call TRBD1 (5 bases). Germline V lookup: CDR1 SNHLY, CDR2 FYNNEI. The CDR3 has 15 residues. Trimming shortened V by 2 bases and J by 6 bases, and 16 bases separated the two germline ends. The CDR3 sequence: CASSETTRRVAEAFF. Here the CDR3 DNA reads TGTGCCAGCAGTGAAACGACTCGCAGGGTTGCTGAAGCTTTCTTT.

The J gene is TRBJ2-7, the V gene TRBV29-1; D unresolved. The V end lost 4 bases, the J end lost 0 bases, and 10 bases lay between the germline ends. Germline values: CDR1 SQVTM, CDR2 ANQGSEA. The CDR3 has 13 residues. The CDR3 coding sequence is TGCAGCGTTGGATGGAGAAGCTCCTACGAGCAGTACTTC. Residues: CSVGWRSSYEQYF.

This clone was observed a few times. V usage is TRBV28 and J usage is TRBJ2-5, with 9 nucleotides matching TRBD2. The CDR3 is 13 amino acids. Looked up from germline, CDR1 is MDHEN and CDR2 is SYDVKM. V trimming: 8 bases; J trimming: 3 bases; junction bases outside the gene matches: 4. The chain's CDR3 is CASRGGGEETQYF. CDR3 nucleotides: TGTGCCAGCCGAGGCGGGGGGGAAGAGACCCAGTACTTC.

V usage is TRBV10-3 and J usage is TRBJ1-3; 8 bases map to TRBD1. This CDR3 is built from 15 residues. V gave up 2 bases and J gave up 6 bases; unmatched junction bases: 6. Germline V CDR1 and CDR2: ENHRY, SYGVKD. The CDR3 DNA follows: TGTGCCATCAGTGAGGACAGGACAGGGACAAACACCATATATTTT. It yields the protein CAISEDRTGTNTIYF.

The rearrangement joins TRBV5-1 to TRBJ2-1, with 9 bases identical to TRBD2. From germline, CDR1 is SGHRS and CDR2 YFSETQ. J lost 8 bases, V lost 3 bases, and 6 bases had no gene match. The CDR3 runs to 14 residues. CDR3 residues: CASSYIAGADEQFF. As DNA, the CDR3 is TGCGCCAGCAGCTATATAGCGGGAGCTGATGAGCAGTTCTTC.

The CDR3: CASSIDPGLENSNQPQHF. CDR3 coding DNA: TGTGCCAGTAGTATAGATCCGGGACTGGAGAATAGCAATCAGCCCCAGCATTTT. The chain employs TRBV19 and TRBJ1-5; possibly TRBD1 for D (5 bases). This CDR3 has 18 amino acids. CDR1 is LNHDA, CDR2 SQIVND, per germline (reference sequence). V was shortened by 0 bases and J by 0 bases, with 15 bases between the two germline ends.